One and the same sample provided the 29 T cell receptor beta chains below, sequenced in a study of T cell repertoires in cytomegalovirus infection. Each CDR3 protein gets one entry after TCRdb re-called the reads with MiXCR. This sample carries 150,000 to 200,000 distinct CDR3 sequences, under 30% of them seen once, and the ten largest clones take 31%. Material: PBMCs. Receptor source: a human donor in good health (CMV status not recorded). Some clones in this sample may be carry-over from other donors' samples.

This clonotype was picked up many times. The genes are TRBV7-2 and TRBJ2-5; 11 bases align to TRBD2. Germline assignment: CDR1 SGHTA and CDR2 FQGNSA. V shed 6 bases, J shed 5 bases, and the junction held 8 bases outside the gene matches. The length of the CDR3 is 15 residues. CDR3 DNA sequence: TGTGCCAGCAGGGTAGCGGGGGGGCCCCGGGAGACCCAGTACTTC. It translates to CASRVAGGPRETQYF.

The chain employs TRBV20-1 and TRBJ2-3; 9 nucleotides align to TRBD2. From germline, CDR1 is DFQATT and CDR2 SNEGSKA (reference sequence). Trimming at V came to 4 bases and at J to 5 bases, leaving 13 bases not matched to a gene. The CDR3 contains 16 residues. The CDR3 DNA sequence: TGCAGTGCTACCCACGGGCTAGCGGGGAAGGGAGATACGCAGTATTTT. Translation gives CSATHGLAGKGDTQYF.

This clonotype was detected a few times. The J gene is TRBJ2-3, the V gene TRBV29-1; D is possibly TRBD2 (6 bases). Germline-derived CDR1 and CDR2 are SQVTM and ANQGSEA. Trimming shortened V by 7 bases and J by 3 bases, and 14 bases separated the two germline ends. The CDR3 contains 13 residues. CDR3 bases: TGCAGCGGGGGTGAGGCGGGAACAGATACGCAGTATTTT. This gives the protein CSGGEAGTDTQYF.

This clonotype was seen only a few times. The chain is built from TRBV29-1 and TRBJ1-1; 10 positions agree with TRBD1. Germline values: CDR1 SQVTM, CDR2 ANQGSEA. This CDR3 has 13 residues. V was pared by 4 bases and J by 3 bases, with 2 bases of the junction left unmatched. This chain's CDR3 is CSVVTGGDTEAFF. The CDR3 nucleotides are TGCAGCGTTGTGACAGGGGGCGACACTGAAGCTTTCTTT.

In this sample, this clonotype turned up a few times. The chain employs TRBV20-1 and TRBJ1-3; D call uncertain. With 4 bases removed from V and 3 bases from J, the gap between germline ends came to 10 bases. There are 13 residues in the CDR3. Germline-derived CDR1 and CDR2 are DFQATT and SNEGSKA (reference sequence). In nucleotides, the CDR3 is TGCAGTGCTAAAGGACTTGGTGGAAACACCATATATTTT. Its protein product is CSAKGLGGNTIYF.

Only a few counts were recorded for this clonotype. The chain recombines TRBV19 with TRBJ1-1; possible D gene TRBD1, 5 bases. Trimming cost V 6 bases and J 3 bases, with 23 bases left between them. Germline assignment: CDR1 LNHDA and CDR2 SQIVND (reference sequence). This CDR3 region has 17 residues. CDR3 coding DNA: TGTGCCAGTAGGGACGGGGGGGGACGGGATGACCACACTGAAGCTTTCTTT. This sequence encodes CASRDGGGRDDHTEAFF.

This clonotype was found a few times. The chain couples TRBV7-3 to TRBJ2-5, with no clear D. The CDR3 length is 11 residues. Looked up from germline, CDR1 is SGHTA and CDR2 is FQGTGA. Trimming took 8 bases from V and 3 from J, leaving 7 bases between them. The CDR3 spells CASGDEETQYF. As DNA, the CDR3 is TGTGCCAGCGGAGATGAAGAGACCCAGTACTTC.

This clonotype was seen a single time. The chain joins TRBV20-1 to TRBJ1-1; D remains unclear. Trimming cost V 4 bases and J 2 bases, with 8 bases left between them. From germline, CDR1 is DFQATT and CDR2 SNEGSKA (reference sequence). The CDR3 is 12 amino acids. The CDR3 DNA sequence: TGCAGTGCTACCGGGAAAAACACTGAAGCTTTCTTT. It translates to CSATGKNTEAFF.

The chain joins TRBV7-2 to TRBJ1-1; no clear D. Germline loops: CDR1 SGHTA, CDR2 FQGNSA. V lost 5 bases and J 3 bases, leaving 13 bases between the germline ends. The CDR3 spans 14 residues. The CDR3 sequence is CASSPARIYTEAFF. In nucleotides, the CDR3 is TGTGCCAGCAGCCCCGCTCGGATTTACACTGAAGCTTTCTTT.

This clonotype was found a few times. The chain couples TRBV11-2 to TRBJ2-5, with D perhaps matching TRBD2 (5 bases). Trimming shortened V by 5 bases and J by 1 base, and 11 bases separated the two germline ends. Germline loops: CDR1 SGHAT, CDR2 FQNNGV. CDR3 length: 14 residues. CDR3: CASSTERVQETQYF. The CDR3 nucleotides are TGTGCCAGCAGCACTGAGAGGGTCCAAGAGACCCAGTACTTC.

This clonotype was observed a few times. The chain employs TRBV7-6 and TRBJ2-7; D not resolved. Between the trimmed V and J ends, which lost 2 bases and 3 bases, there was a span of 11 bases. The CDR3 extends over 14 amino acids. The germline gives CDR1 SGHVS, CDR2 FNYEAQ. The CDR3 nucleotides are TGTGCCAGCAGCTTATTGGGCCCCAACTACGAGCAGTACTTC. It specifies CASSLLGPNYEQYF.

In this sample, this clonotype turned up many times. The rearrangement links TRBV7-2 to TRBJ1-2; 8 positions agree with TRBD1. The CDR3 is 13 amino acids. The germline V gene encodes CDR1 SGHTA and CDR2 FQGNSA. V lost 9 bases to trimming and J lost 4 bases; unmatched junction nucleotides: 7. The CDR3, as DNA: TGTGCCAGTAATTGGGACAGGACCTATGGCTACACCTTC. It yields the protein CASNWDRTYGYTF. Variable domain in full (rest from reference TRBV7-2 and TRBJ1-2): GAGVSQSPSNKVTEKGKDVELRCDPISGHTALYWYRQSLGQGLEFLIYFQGNSAPDKSGLPSDRFSAERTGGSVSTLTIQRTQQEDSAVYLCASNWDRTYGYTFGSGTRLTVV.

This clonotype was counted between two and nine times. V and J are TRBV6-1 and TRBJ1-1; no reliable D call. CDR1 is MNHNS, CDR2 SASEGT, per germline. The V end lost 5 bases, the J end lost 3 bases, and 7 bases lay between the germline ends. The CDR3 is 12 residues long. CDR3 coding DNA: TGTGCCAGCAGTTACGGACACACTGAAGCTTTCTTT. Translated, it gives CASSYGHTEAFF.

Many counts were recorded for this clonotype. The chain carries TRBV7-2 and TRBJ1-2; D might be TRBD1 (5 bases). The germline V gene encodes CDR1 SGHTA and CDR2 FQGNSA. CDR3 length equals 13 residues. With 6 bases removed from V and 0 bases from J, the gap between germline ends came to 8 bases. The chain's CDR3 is CASRLTANYGYTF. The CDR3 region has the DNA TGTGCCAGCAGATTGACAGCTAACTATGGCTACACCTTC.

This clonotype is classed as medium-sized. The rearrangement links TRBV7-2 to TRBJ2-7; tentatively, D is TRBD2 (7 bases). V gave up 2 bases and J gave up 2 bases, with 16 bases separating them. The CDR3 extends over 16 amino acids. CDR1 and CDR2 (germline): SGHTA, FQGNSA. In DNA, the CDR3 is TGTGCCAGCAGCTTAATGGGGGGGGGCAGAGCCTACGAGCAGTACTTC. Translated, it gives CASSLMGGGRAYEQYF.

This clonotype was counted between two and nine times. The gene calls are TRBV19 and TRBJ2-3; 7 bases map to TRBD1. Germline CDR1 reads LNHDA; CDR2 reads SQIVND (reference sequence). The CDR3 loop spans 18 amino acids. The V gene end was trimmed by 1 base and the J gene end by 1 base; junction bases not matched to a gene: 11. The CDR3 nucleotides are TGTGCCAGTAGTATAGTTCGGGCAGGGGGTCGCCGCACAGATACGCAGTATTTT. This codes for CASSIVRAGGRRTDTQYF.

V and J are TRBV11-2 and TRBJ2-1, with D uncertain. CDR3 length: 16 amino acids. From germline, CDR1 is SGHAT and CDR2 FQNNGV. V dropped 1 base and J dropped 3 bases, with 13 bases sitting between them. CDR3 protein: CASSLGWVAFYNEQFF. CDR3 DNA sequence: TGTGCCAGCAGCTTAGGCTGGGTAGCCTTCTACAATGAGCAGTTCTTC.

The CDR3 bases are TGTGCTAGTGGTGGGGGCTATGGCTACACCTTC. Translating gives CASGGGYGYTF. This sequence joins TRBV12-5 and TRBJ1-2, with D possibly matching TRBD1 (5 bases). The germline V gene encodes CDR1 LGHNT and CDR2 FRNRAP. The germline V and J ends were trimmed by 5 bases and 4 bases, with 5 bases remaining between them. This CDR3 comprises 11 residues.

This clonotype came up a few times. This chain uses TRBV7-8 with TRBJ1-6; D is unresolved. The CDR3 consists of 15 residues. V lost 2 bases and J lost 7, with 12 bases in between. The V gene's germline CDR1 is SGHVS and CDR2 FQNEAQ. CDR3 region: CASSLTAALNSPLHF. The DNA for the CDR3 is TGTGCCAGCAGCTTAACCGCAGCCTTGAATTCACCCCTCCACTTT.

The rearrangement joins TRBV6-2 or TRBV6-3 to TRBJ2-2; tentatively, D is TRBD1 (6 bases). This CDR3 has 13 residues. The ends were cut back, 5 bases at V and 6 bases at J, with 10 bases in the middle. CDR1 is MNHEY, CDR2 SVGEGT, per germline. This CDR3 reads CASSNRAAGELFF. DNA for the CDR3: TGTGCCAGCAGTAACAGGGCGGCCGGGGAGCTGTTTTTT.

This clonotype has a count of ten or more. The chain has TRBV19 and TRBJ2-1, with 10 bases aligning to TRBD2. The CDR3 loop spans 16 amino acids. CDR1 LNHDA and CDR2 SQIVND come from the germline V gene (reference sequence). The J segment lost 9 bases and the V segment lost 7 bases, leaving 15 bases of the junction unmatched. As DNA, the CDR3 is TGTGCCAGTATGTCAATCGGAAGCGGGGGGGTGGGTGAGCAGTTCTTC. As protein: CASMSIGSGGVGEQFF. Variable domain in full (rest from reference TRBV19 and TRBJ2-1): DGGITQSPKYLFRKEGQNVTLSCEQNLNHDAMYWYRQDPGQGLRLIYYSQIVNDFQKGDIAEGYSVSREKKESFPLTVTSAQKNPTAFYLCASMSIGSGGVGEQFFGPGTRLTVL.

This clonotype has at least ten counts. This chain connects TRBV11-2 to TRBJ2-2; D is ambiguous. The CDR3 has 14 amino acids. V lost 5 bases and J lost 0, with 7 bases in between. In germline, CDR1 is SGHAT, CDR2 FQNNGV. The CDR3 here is CASSLPTNTGELFF. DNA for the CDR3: TGTGCCAGCAGCCTCCCCACGAACACCGGGGAGCTGTTTTTT.

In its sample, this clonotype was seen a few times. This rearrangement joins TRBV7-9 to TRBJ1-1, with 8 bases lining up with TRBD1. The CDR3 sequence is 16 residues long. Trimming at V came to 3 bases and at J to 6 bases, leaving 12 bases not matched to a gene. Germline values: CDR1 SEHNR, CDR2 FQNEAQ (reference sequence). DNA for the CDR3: TGTGCCAGCAGCTTGGGGCAGGGGGCCATGAAGGCTGAAGCTTTCTTT. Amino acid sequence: CASSLGQGAMKAEAFF.

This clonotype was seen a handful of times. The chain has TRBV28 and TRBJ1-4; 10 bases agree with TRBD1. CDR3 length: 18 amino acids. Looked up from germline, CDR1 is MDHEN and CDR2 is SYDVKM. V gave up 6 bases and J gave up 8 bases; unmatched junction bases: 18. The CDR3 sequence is CASRVQTGGLHQGEKLFF. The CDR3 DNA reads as TGTGCCAGCAGGGTACAGACAGGGGGCTTGCACCAGGGGGAAAAACTGTTTTTT. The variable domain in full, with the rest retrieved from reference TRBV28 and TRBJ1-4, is DVKVTQSSRYLVKRTGEKVFLECVQDMDHENMFWYRQDPGLGLRLIYFSYDVKMKEKGDIPEGYSVSREKKERFSLILESASTNQTSMYLCASRVQTGGLHQGEKLFFGSGTQLSVL.

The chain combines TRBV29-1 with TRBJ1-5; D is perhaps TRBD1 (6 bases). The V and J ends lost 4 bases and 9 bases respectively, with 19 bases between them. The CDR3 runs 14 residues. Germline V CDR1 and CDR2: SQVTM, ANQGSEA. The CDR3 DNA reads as TGCAGCGTTGTTACAGGGAGCAATCAAGGGCCCCAGCATTTT. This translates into CSVVTGSNQGPQHF. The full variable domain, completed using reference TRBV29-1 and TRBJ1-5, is SAVISQKPSRDICQRGTSLTIQCQVDSQVTMMFWYRQQPGQSLTLIATANQGSEATYESGFVIDKFPISRPNLTFSTLTVSNMSPEDSSIYLCSVVTGSNQGPQHFGDGTRLSIL.

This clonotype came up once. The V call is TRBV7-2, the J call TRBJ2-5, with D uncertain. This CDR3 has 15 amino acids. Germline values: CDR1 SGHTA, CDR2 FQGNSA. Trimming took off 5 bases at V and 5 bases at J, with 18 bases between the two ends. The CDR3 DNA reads TGTGCCAGCAGCACGGAGTGGGCCCCTTCGGAGACCCAGTACTTC. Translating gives CASSTEWAPSETQYF. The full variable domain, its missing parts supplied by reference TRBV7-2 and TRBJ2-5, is GAGVSQSPSNKVTEKGKDVELRCDPISGHTALYWYRQSLGQGLEFLIYFQGNSAPDKSGLPSDRFSAERTGGSVSTLTIQRTQQEDSAVYLCASSTEWAPSETQYFGPGTRLLVL.

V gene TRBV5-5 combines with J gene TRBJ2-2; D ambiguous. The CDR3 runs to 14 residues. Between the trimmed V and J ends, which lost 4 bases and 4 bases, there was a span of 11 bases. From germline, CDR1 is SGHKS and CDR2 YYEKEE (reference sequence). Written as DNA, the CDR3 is TGTGCCAGCAGCGTCGAACAGTTCACCGGGGAGCTGTTTTTT. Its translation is CASSVEQFTGELFF.

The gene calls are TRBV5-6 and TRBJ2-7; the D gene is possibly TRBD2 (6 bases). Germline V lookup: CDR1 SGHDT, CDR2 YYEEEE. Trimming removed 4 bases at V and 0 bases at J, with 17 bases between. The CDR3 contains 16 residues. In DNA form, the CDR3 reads TGTGCCAGCAGCCCTCGACTAGGGAGGACCTCCTACGAGCAGTACTTC. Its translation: CASSPRLGRTSYEQYF.

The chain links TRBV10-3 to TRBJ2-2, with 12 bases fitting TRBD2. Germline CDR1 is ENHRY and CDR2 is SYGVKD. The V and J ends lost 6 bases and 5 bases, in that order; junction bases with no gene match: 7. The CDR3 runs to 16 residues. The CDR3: CAIRATSGGKTGELFF. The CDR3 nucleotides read TGTGCCATCAGAGCCACTAGCGGGGGGAAAACCGGGGAGCTGTTTTTT.